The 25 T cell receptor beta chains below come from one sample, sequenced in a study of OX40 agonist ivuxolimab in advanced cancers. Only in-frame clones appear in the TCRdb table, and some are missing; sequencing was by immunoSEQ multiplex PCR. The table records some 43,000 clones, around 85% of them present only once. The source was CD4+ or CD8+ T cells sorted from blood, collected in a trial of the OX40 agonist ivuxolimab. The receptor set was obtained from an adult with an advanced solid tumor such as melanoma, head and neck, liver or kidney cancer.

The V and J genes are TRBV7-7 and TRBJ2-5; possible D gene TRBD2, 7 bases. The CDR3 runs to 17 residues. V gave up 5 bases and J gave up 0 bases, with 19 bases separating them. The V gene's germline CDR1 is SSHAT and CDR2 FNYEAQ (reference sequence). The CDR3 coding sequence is TGTGCCAGCAGCAAAAGGGGGGGTTACGAGAACCAAGAGACCCAGTACTTC. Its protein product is CASSKRGGYENQETQYF.

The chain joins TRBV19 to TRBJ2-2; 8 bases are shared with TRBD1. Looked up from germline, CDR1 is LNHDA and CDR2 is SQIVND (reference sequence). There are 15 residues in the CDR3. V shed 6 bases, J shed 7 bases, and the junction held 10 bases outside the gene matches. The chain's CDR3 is CASRGTGGRGGELFF. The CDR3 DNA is TGTGCCAGTAGGGGAACAGGGGGACGCGGCGGGGAGCTGTTTTTT.

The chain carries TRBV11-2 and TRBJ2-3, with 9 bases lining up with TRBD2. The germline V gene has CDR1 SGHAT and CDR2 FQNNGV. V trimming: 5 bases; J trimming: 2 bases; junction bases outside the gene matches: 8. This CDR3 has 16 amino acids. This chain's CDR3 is CASSSGRRWFTDTQYF. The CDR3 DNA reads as TGTGCCAGCAGCAGCGGGAGGAGATGGTTCACAGATACGCAGTATTTT.

CDR3 sequence (DNA): TGCAGCGTTACCGGCTCCTCGGGCTATGGCTACACCTTC. It yields the protein CSVTGSSGYGYTF. The J gene is TRBJ1-2, the V gene TRBV29-1; no reliable D call. CDR3 length: 13 residues. V was cut by 5 bases and J by 4 bases, with 14 bases left in between. Germline CDR1 is SQVTM and CDR2 is ANQGSEA.

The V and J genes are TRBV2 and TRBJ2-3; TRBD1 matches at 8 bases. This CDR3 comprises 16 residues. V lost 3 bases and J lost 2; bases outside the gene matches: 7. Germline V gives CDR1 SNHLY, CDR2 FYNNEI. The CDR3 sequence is CASSDGRGLNTDTQYF. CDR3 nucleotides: TGTGCCAGCAGTGATGGCAGGGGGCTGAACACAGATACGCAGTATTTT.

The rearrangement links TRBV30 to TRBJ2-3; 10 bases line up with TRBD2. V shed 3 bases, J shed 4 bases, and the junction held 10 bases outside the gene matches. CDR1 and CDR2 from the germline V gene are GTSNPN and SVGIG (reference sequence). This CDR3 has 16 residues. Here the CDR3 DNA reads TGTGCCTGGAGGTCCCCTTTAGCGGGGGGAGCAGATACGCAGTATTTT. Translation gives CAWRSPLAGGADTQYF.

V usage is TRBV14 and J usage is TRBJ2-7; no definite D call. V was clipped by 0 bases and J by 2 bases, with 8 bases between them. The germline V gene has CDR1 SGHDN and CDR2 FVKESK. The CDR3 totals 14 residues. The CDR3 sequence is CASSQEPKAYEQYF. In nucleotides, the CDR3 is TGTGCCAGCAGCCAAGAACCAAAAGCCTACGAGCAGTACTTC.

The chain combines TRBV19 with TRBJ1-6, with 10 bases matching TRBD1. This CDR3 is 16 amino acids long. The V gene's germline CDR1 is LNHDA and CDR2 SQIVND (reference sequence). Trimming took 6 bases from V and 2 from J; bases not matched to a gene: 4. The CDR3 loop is CASSGQGGTYNSPLHF. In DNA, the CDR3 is TGTGCCAGTAGCGGACAGGGGGGAACCTATAATTCACCCCTCCACTTT.

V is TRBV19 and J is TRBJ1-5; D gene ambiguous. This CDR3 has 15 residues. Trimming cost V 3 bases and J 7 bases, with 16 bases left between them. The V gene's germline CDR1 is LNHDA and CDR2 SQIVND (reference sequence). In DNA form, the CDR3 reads TGTGCCAGTAGTATCCTCGGTGGAGGTGAGCAGCCCCAGCATTTT. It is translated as CASSILGGGEQPQHF.

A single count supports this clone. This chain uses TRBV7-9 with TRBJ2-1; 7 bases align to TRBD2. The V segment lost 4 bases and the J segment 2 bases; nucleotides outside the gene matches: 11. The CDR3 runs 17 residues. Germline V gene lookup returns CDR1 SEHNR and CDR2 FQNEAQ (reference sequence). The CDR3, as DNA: TGTGCCAGCAGCTCCGCGAGGGGCGGGGGACCCTACAATGAGCAGTTCTTC. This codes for CASSSARGGGPYNEQFF.

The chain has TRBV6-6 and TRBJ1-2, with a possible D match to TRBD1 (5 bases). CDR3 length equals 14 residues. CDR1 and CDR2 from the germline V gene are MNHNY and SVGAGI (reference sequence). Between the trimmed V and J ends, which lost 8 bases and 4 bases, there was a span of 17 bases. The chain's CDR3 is CASGGLETAYGYTF. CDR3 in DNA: TGTGCCAGCGGCGGGTTAGAGACAGCCTATGGCTACACCTTC.

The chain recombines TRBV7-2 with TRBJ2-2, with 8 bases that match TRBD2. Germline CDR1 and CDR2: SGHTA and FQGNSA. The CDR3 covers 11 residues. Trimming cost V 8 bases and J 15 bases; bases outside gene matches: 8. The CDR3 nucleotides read TGTGCCAGCTCGTCCGGGGGGGCGGTGTTTTTT. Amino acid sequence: CASSSGGAVFF.

This chain's CDR3 is CASSFTRDSLSTDTQYF. CDR3 nucleotide sequence: TGTGCCAGCAGCTTCACCCGGGACAGCCTATCCACAGATACGCAGTATTTT. The rearrangement links TRBV7-9 to TRBJ2-3, with 7 bases aligning to TRBD1. V trimming: 3 bases; J trimming: 2 bases; junction bases outside the gene matches: 11. In germline, CDR1 is SEHNR, CDR2 FQNEAQ (reference sequence). The CDR3 is 17 amino acids.

The CDR3 here is CAISNTGTGYGTEAFF. The DNA for the CDR3 is TGTGCCATCAGTAATACCGGGACAGGGTATGGCACTGAAGCTTTCTTT. The chain couples TRBV10-3 to TRBJ1-1; 9 nucleotides agree with TRBD1. Trimming removed 5 bases from V and 4 bases from J; junction bases left unmatched: 11. Germline V gene lookup returns CDR1 ENHRY and CDR2 SYGVKD. The CDR3 runs to 16 residues.

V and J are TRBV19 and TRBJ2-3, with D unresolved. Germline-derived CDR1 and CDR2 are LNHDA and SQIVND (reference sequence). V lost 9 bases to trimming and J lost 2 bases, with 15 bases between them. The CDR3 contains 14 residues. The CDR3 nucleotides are TGTGCCAGCTCCCCCGGCGACCCCACAGATACGCAGTATTTT. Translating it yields CASSPGDPTDTQYF.

The CDR3 region has the DNA TGTGCCAGCAGCCAAGGACTGCAGCAGGGGCCCGGGGAGCTGTTTTTT. Translated, it gives CASSQGLQQGPGELFF. The chain recombines TRBV14 with TRBJ2-2; possibly TRBD1 for D (6 bases). The CDR3 is 16 residues long. Trimming removed 1 base at V and 6 bases at J, with 15 bases between. In germline, CDR1 is SGHDN, CDR2 FVKESK.

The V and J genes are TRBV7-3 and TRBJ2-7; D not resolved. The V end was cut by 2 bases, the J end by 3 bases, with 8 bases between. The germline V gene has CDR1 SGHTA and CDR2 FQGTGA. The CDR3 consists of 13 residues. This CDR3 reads CASSLADGYEQYF. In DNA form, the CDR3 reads TGTGCCAGCAGCTTAGCGGACGGCTACGAGCAGTACTTC. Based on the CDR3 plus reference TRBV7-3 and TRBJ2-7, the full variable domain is GAGVSQTPSNKVTEKGKYVELRCDPISGHTALYWYRQSLGQGPEFLIYFQGTGAADDSGLPNDRFFAVRPEGSVSTLKIQRTERGDSAVYLCASSLADGYEQYFGPGTRLTVT.

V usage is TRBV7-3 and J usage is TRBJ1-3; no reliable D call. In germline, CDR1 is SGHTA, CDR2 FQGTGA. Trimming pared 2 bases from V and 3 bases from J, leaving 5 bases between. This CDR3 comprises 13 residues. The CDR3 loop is CASSLGSGNTIYF. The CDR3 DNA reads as TGTGCCAGCAGCTTAGGTAGTGGAAACACCATATATTTT. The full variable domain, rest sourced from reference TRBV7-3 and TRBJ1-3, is GAGVSQTPSNKVTEKGKYVELRCDPISGHTALYWYRQSLGQGPEFLIYFQGTGAADDSGLPNDRFFAVRPEGSVSTLKIQRTERGDSAVYLCASSLGSGNTIYFGEGSWLTVV.

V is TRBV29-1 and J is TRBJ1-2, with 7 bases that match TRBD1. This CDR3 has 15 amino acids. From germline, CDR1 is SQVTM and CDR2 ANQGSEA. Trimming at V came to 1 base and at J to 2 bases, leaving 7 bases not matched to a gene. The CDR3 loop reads CSVEARGGGNYGYTF. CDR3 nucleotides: TGCAGCGTTGAAGCCCGAGGGGGCGGGAACTATGGCTACACCTTC.

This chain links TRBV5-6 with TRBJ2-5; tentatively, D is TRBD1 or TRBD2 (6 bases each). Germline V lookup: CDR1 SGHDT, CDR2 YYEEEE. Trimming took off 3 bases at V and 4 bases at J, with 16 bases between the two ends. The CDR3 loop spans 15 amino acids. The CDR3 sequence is CASSSLEGGPETQYF. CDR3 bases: TGTGCCAGCAGCTCCCTAGAGGGGGGACCAGAGACCCAGTACTTC. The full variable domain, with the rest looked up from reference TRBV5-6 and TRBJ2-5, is DAGVTQSPTHLIKTRGQQVTLRCSPKSGHDTVSWYQQALGQGPQFIFQYYEEEERQRGNFPDRFSGHQFPNYSSELNVNALLLGDSALYLCASSSLEGGPETQYFGPGTRLLVL.

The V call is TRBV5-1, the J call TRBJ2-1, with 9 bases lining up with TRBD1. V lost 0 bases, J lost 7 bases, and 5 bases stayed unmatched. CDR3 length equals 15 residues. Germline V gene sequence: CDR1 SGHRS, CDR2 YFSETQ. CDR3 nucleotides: TGCGCCAGCAGCTTGGACAATGACAGGGGGAATGAGCAGTTCTTC. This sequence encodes CASSLDNDRGNEQFF.

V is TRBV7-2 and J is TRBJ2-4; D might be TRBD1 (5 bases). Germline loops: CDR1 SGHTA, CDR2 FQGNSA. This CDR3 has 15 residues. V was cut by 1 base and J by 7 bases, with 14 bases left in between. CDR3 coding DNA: TGTGCCAGCAGCTTAGTTGGGGCACAAGGGAACATTCAGTACTTC. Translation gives CASSLVGAQGNIQYF.

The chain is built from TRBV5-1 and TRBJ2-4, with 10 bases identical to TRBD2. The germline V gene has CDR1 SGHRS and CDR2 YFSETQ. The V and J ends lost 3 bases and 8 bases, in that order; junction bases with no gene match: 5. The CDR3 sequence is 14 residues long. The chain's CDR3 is CASSSGLASDIQYF. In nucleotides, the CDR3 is TGCGCCAGCAGCTCGGGACTAGCGTCGGACATTCAGTACTTC.

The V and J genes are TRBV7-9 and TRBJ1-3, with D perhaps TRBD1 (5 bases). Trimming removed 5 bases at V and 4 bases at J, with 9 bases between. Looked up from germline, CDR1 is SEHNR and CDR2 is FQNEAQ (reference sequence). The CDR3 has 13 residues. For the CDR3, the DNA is TGTGCCAGCAGCCAGGGTGCCGGAAACACCATATATTTT. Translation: CASSQGAGNTIYF. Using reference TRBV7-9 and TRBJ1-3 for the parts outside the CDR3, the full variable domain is DTGVSQNPRHKITKRGQNVTFRCDPISEHNRLYWYRQTLGQGPEFLTYFQNEAQLEKSRLLSDRFSAERPKGSFSTLEIQRTEQGDSAMYLCASSQGAGNTIYFGEGSWLTVV.

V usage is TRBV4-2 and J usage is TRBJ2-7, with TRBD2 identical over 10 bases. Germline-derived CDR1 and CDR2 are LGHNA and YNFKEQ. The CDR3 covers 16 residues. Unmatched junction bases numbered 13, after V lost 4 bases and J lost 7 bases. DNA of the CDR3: TGTGCCAGCAGCCGTGAAAGCGGGGGGGCCTTTAGTGAGCAGTACTTC. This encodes CASSRESGGAFSEQYF.